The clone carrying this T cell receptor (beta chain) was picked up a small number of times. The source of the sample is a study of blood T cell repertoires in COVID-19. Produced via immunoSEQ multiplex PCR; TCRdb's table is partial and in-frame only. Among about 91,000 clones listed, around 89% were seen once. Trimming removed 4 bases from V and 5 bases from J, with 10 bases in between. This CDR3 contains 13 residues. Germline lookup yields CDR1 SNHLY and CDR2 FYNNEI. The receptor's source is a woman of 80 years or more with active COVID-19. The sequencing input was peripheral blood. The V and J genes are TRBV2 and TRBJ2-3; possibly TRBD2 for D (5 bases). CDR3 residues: CASSGIGLDTQYF. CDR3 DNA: TGTGCCAGCAGTGGGATTGGACTAGATACGCAGTATTTT.